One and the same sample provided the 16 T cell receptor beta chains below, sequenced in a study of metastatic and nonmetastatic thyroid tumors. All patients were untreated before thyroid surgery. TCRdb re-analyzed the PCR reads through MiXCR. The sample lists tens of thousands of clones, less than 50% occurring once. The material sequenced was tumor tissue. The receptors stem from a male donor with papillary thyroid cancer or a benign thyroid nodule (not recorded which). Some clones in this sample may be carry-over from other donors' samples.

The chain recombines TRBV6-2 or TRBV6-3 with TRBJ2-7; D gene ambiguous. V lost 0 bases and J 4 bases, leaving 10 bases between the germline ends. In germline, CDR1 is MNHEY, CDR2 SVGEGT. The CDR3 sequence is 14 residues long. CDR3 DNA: TGTGCCAGCAGTTACTCGGCTACTCCATACGAGCAGTACTTC. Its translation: CASSYSATPYEQYF.

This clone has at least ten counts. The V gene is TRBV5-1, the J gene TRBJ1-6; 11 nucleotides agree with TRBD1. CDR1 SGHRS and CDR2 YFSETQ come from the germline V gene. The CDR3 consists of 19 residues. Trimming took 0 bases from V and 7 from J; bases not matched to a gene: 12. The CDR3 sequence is CASSLGMPGTGGRNSPLHF. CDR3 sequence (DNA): TGCGCCAGCAGCTTGGGTATGCCCGGGACAGGGGGTAGAAATTCACCCCTCCACTTT.

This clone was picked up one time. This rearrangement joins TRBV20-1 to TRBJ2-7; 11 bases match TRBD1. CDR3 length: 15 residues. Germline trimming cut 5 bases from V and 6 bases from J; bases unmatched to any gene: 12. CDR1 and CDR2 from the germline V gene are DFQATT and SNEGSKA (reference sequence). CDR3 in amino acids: CSAYRPGQGEGEQYF. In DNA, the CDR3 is TGCAGTGCTTACAGGCCGGGACAGGGGGAGGGCGAGCAGTACTTC.

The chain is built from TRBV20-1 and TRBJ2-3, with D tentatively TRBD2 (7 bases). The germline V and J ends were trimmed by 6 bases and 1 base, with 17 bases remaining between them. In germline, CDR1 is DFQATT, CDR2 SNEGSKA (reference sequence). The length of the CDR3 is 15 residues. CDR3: CSALWGGGRTDTQYF. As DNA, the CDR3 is TGCAGTGCCCTATGGGGGGGCGGGCGCACAGATACGCAGTATTTT.

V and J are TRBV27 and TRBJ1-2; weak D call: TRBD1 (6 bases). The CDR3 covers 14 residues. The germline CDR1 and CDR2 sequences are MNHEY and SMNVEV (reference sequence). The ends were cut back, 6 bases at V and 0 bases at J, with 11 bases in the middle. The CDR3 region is CASRDRTANYGYTF. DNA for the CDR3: TGTGCCAGCAGAGACCGGACAGCTAACTATGGCTACACCTTC.

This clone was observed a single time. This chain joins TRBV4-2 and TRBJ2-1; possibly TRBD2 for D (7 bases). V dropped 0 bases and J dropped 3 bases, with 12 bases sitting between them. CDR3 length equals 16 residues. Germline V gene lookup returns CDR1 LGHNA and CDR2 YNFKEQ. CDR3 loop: CASSQDVRGGYNEQFF. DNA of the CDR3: TGTGCCAGCAGCCAAGATGTGAGGGGGGGCTACAATGAGCAGTTCTTC.

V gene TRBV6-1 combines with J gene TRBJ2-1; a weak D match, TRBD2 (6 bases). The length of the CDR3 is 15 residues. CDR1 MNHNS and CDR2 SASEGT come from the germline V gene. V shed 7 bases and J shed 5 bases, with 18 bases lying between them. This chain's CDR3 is CASKSPGTGNNEQFF. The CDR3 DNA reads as TGTGCCAGCAAGTCCCCCGGGACTGGCAACAATGAGCAGTTCTTC.

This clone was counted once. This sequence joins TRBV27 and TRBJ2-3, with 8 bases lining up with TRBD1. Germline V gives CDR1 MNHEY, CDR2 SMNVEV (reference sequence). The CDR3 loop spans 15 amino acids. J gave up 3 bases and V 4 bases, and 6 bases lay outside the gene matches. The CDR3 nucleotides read TGTGCCAGCAGTTGGAGGGGACAGGCAACAGATACGCAGTATTTT. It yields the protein CASSWRGQATDTQYF.

The CDR3 sequence is CSATGRNNSPLHF. The CDR3, as DNA: TGCAGTGCGACAGGTCGGAATAATTCACCCCTCCACTTT. This chain links TRBV20-1 with TRBJ1-6; a weak D match, TRBD1 (6 bases). Per germline, CDR1 DFQATT and CDR2 SNEGSKA (reference sequence). V was clipped by 6 bases and J by 5 bases, with 11 bases between them. The CDR3 runs 13 residues.

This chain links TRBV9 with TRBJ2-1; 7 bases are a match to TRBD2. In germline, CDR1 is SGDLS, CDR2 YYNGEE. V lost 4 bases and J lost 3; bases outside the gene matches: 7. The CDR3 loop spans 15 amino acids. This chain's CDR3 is CASSHGGGFYNEQFF. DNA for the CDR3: TGTGCCAGCAGCCACGGCGGGGGATTCTACAATGAGCAGTTCTTC. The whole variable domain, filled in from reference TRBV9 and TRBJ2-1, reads DSGVTQTPKHLITATGQRVTLRCSPRSGDLSVYWYQQSLDQGLQFLIQYYNGEERAKGNILERFSAQQFPDLHSELNLSSLELGDSALYFCASSHGGGFYNEQFFGPGTRLTVL.

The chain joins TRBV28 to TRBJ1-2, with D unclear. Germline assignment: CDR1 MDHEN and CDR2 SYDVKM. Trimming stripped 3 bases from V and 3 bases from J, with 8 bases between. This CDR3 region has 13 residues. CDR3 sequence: CASSLGRDYGYTF. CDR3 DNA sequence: TGTGCCAGCAGTTTGGGCAGAGACTATGGCTACACCTTC.

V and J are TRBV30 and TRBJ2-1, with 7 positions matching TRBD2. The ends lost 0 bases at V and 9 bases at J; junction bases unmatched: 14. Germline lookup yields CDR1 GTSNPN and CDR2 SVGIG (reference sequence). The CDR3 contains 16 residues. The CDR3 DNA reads TGTGCCTGGAGTGTACGTAGGTTGCGGGAGCGAGTTGAGCAGTTCTTC. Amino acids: CAWSVRRLRERVEQFF.

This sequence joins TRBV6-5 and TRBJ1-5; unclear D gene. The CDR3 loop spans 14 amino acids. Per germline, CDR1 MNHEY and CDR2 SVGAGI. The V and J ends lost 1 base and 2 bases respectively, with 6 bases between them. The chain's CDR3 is CASSYWKGNQPQHF. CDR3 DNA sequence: TGTGCCAGCAGTTACTGGAAAGGCAATCAGCCCCAGCATTTT.

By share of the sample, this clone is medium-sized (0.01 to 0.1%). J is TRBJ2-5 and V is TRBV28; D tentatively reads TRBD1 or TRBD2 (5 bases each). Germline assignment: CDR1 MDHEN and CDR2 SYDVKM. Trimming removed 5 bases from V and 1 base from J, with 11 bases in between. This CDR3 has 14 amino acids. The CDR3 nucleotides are TGTGCCAGCAGTGCAACGGGGCGCCAAGAGACCCAGTACTTC. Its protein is CASSATGRQETQYF.

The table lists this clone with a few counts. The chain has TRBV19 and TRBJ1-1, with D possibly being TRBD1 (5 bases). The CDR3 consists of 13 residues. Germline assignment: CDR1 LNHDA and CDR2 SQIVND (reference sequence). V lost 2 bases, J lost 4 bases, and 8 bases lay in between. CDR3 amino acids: CASSIQGVTEAFF. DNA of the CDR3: TGTGCCAGTAGTATACAGGGAGTCACTGAAGCTTTCTTT.

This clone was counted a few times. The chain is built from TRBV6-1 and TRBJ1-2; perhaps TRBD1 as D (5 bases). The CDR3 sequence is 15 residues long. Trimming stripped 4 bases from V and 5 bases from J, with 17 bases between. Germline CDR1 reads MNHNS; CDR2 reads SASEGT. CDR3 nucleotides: TGTGCCAGCAGTGTTATAGAGGGTTGGGGGTATGGCTACACCTTC. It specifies CASSVIEGWGYGYTF.